Sequencing of this TCR beta chain was carried out in a study of OX40 agonist ivuxolimab in advanced cancers. Profiling relied on immunoSEQ multiplex PCR, and the TCRdb table lists in-frame clones only, not all of them. The table shows 7,000 to 8,500 clones, with over 60% occurring only once. The germline V and J ends were trimmed by 0 bases and 0 bases, with 9 bases remaining between them. The CDR3 is made up of 15 amino acids. CDR1 is KGHSH, CDR2 LQKENI, per germline. This TCR came from an adult with an advanced solid tumor such as melanoma, head and neck, liver or kidney cancer. The chain employs TRBV18 and TRBJ2-7; D unclear. Sequenced material: CD4+ or CD8+ T cells sorted from blood, taken in a trial of the OX40 agonist ivuxolimab. For the CDR3, the DNA is TGTGCCAGCTCACCACCGGCGTCAGTCTCCTACGAGCAGTACTTC. Translation gives CASSPPASVSYEQYF. The full variable domain, completed using reference TRBV18 and TRBJ2-7, is NAGVMQNPRHLVRRRGQEARLRCSPMKGHSHVYWYRQLPEEGLKFMVYLQKENIIDESGMPKERFSAEFPKEGPSILRIQQVVRGDSAAYFCASSPPASVSYEQYFGPGTRLTVT.